This TCR beta chain was sequenced in a study of cytomegalovirus exposure and HLA in healthy donors. Study-level findings and limits: There were about 160 TCR beta chains listed as cytomegalovirus-associated. Across donors, most TCRs were seen rarely, yet some public ones were widespread.

The CDR3 spans 14 residues. Trimming took 6 bases from V and 0 from J, leaving 9 bases between them. CDR1 and CDR2 from the germline V gene are SGHNT and YYREEE (reference sequence). The data were produced by immunoSEQ multiplex PCR, yet TCRdb's version contains in-frame clones alone and is incomplete. Among 130,000 to 150,000 clones listed, roughly 88% were seen once. As concerns this clone: The antigen remains undetermined.

V is TRBV5-4 and J is TRBJ1-4; D is uncertain. The sample was PBMCs. The sequence came from a woman under 30 in good health and CMV-seropositive. In DNA, the CDR3 is TGTGCCAGCACTGCGTCGGCAACTAATGAAAAACTGTTTTTT. Translation: CASTASATNEKLFF.